This TCR beta chain emerged from a study of T cells in Graves' hyperthyroidism and ophthalmopathy. General study points: Model output signaled ophthalmopathy a median about 6.3 months ahead of onset.

This clonotype has at least ten counts. The antigen is unknown. TCR beta CDR3 sequences were amplified from RNA transcripts. The HTBI set primed first-round TCR CDR3 RT-PCR. TCRdb used MiXCR to reprocess the multiplex PCR reads, holding one entry per CDR3 protein. The data hold 500,000 to 800,000 distinct CDR3 sequences, with nearly 45% observed a single time. In germline, CDR1 is SNHLY, CDR2 FYNNEI. The V end was cut by 5 bases, the J end by 2 bases, with 9 bases between. The length of the CDR3 is 13 residues. The chain combines TRBV2 with TRBJ2-5; no reliable D call. The specimen sequenced was peripheral blood or thyroid tissue (not recorded which). The clonotype comes from an adult man with Graves' disease, either hyperthyroidism or ophthalmopathy (not recorded which). This CDR3 reads CASSKGEQETQYF. The CDR3 DNA reads as TGTGCCAGCAGTAAGGGCGAACAAGAGACCCAGTACTTC.